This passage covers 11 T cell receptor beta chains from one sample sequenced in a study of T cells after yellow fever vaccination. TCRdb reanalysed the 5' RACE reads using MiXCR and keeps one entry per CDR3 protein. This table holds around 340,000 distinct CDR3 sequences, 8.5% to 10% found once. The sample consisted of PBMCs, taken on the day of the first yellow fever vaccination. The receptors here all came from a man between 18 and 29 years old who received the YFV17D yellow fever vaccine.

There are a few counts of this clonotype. CDR3 bases: TGTGCCAGCAGCTCTCCGGGGGTAGCGGGGGGAGAAAGAACCGGGGAGCTGTTTTTT. This encodes CASSSPGVAGGERTGELFF. The rearrangement uses TRBV7-6 and TRBJ2-2, with 10 nucleotides matching TRBD2. The CDR3 covers 19 residues. J gave up 5 bases and V 4 bases, and 16 bases lay outside the gene matches. The germline V gene encodes CDR1 SGHVS and CDR2 FNYEAQ.

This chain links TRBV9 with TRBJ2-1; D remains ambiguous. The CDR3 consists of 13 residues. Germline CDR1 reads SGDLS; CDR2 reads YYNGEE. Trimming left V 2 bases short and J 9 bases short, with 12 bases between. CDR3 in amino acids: CASSVEVYGEQFF. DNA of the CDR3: TGTGCCAGCAGCGTGGAAGTTTATGGTGAGCAGTTCTTC.

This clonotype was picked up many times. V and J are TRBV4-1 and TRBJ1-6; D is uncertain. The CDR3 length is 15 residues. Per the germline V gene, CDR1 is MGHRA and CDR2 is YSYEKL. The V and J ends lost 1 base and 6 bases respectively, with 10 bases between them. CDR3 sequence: CASSQAAFLNSPLHF. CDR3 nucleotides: TGCGCCAGCAGCCAAGCTGCGTTCCTTAATTCACCCCTCCACTTT.

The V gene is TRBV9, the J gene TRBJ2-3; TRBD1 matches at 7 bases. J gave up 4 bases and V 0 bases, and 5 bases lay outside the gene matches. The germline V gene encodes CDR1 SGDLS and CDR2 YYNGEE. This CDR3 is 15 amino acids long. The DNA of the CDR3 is TGTGCCAGCAGCGTAGGATACAGGGGCCCAGATACGCAGTATTTT. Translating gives CASSVGYRGPDTQYF.

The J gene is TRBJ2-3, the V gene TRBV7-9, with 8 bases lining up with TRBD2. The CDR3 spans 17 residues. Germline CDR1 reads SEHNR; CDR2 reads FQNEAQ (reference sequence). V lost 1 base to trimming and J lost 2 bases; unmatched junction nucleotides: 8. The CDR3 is CASSLGVAGPPTDTQYF. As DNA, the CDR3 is TGTGCCAGCAGCTTAGGGGTAGCGGGGCCCCCCACAGATACGCAGTATTTT.

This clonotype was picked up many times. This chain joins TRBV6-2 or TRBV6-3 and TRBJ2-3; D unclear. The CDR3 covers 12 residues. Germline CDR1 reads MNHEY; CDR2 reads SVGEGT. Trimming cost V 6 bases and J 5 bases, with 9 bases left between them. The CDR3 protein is CASSRTRDTQYF. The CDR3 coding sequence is TGTGCCAGCAGCAGGACCAGAGATACGCAGTATTTT.

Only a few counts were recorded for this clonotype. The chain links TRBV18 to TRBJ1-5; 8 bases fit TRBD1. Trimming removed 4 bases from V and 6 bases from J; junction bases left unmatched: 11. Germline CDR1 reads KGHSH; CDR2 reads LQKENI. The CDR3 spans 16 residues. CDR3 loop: CASSQRGTGMGQPQHF. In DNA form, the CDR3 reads TGTGCCAGCTCACAACGGGGGACAGGAATGGGTCAGCCCCAGCATTTT. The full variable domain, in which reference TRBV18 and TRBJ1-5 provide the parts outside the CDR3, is NAGVMQNPRHLVRRRGQEARLRCSPMKGHSHVYWYRQLPEEGLKFMVYLQKENIIDESGMPKERFSAEFPKEGPSILRIQQVVRGDSAAYFCASSQRGTGMGQPQHFGDGTRLSIL.

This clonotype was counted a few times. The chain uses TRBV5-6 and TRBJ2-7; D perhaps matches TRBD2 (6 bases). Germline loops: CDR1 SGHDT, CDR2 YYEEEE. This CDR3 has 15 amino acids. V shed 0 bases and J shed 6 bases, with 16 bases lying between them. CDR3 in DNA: TGTGCCAGCAGCTTGGGCGGGACGGTTTGGGGCGAGCAGTACTTC. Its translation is CASSLGGTVWGEQYF.

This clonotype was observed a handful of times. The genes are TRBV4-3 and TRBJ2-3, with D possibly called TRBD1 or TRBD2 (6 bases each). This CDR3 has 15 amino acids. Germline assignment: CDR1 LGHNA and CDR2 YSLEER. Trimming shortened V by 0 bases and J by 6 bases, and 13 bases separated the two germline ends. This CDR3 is CASSQDGQGRDTQYF. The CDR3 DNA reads TGCGCCAGCAGCCAAGATGGTCAGGGGAGGGATACGCAGTATTTT.

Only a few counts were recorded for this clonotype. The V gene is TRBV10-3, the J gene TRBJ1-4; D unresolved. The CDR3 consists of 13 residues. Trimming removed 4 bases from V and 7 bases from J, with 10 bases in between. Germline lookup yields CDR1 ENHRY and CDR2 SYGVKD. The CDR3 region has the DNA TGTGCCATCAGTGCGGAACGGGCTGAAAAACTGTTTTTT. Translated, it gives CAISAERAEKLFF.

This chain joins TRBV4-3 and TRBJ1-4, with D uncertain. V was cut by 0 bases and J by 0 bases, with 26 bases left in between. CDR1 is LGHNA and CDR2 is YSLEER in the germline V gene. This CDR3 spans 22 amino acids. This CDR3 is CASSQEDFVLPLRSATNEKLFF. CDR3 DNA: TGCGCCAGCAGCCAAGAAGATTTCGTGTTACCCCTGAGGAGTGCAACTAATGAAAAACTGTTTTTT.